The entry below describes one TCR beta chain. Trimming stripped 6 bases from V and 7 bases from J, with 10 bases between. Germline CDR1 reads MNHNS; CDR2 reads SASEGT. The CDR3 sequence is 12 residues long. This specimen comes from a study of CD8 T cells in Susac syndrome. TEMRA cells were FACS-enriched, unlike CD8+ and CD4+ T cells, which were negatively isolated. A quantity of roughly 0.5 to 1 ug RNA underwent reverse transcription using random hexamers. Coverage of TCR beta CDR3 amplification by immunoSEQ multiplex PCR extended to 54 Vbeta and 13 Jbeta. Via MiXCR, TCRdb re-called the immunoSEQ multiplex PCR reads, giving one row per CDR3 protein. There are around 270,000 distinct CDR3 sequences in the sample; about 88% occur only once, and 0.18% lies in the top ten.

The sample comprised CD8+ T cells from PBMCs. The chain joins TRBV6-1 to TRBJ2-1, with a tentative D call TRBD2 (5 bases). This receptor was identified in a human donor with multiple sclerosis. CDR3 loop: CASREDRNEQFF. The CDR3 DNA is TGTGCCAGCAGGGAGGATAGGAATGAGCAGTTCTTC.